This T cell receptor beta chain is drawn from a study of identifying expanded T cells in peripheral blood. Repertoires were generated with immunoSEQ multiplex PCR, while TCRdb's copy carries only in-frame clones and drops some. The sample includes about 100,000 clones, approximately 89% seen only once; the top ten take 5.5% to 6.5%. Trimming took 4 bases from V and 2 from J; bases not matched to a gene: 7. Germline loops: CDR1 SGHAT, CDR2 FQNNGV. The CDR3 length is 17 residues. The receptor was derived from a person between 18 and 75 years old in good health. The specimen sequenced was blood. V and J are TRBV11-2 and TRBJ1-3; the match to TRBD1 covers 11 bases. The CDR3 sequence: CASSSQGTGGAGNTIYF. The CDR3 coding sequence is TGTGCCAGCAGCTCCCAAGGGACAGGGGGAGCTGGAAACACCATATATTTT.